The source of this T cell receptor beta chain is a study of response to subunit inactivated influenza vaccine. CDR1 and CDR2 from the germline V gene are SEHNR and FQNEAQ (reference sequence). Trimming took 2 bases from V and 2 from J, leaving 11 bases between them. CDR3 length: 15 residues. Whole-study findings and limits: A suggestion made by the authors is that each seasonal influenza vaccination recruits few new T cells.

TCRdb re-called the RT-PCR reads with MiXCR, one entry per CDR3 protein. The data show 650,000 to 800,000 distinct CDR3 sequences, 11% to 15% seen once. A word on this clonotype: Its cognate antigen is unknown.

The material sequenced was PBMCs from blood, taken 14 to 15 days before vaccination. This receptor was identified in a man in his forties or fifties who received an inactivated influenza vaccine. The chain recombines TRBV7-9 with TRBJ2-3; no firm D call. The CDR3, as DNA: TGTGCCAGCAGCTTAAACGGGCCCTTCACAGATACGCAGTATTTT. It is translated as CASSLNGPFTDTQYF.